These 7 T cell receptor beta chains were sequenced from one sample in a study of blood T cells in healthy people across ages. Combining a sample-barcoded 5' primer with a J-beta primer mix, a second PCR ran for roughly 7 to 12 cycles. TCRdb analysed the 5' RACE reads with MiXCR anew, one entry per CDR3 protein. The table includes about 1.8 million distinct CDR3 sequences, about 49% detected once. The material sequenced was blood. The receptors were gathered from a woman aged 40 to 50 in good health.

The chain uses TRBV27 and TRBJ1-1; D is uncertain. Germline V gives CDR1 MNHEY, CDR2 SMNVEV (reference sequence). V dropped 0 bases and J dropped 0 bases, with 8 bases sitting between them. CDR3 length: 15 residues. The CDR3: CASSLSRIMNTEAFF. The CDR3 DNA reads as TGTGCCAGCAGTTTATCACGGATCATGAACACTGAAGCTTTCTTT.

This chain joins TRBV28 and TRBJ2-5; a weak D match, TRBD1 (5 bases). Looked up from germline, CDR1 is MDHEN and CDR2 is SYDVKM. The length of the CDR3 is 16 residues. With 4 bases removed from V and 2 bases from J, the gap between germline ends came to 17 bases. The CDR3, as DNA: TGTGCCAGCAGTTCCGACAGCATTTTAGTGCAAGAGACCCAGTACTTC. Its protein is CASSSDSILVQETQYF.

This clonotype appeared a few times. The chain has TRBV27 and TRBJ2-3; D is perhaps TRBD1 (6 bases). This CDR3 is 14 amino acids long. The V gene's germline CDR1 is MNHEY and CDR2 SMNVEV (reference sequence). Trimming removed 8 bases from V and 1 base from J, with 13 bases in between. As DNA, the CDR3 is TGTGCCAGCTTAAGCTCAGGGGGCACAGATACGCAGTATTTT. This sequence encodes CASLSSGGTDTQYF.

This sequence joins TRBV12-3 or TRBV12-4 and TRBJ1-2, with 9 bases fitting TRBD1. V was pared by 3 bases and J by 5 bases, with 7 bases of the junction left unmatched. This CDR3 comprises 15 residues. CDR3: CASSFGGQGMYGYTF. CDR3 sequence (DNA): TGTGCCAGCAGTTTCGGAGGACAGGGGATGTATGGCTACACCTTC.

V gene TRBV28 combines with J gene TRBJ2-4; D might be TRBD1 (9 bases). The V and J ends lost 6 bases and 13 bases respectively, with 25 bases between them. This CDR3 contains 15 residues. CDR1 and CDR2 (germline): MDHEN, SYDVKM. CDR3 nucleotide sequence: TGTGCCAGCAGAACAACCGGGACAGGGCGGGGGGAGCAGTACTTC. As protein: CASRTTGTGRGEQYF.

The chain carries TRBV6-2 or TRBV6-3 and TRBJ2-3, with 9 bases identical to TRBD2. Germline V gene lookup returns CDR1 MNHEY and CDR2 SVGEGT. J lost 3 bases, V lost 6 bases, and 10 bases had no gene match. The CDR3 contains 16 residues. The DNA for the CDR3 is TGTGCCAGCAGAGCGGTGGCGGGAGGGGTGACAGATACGCAGTATTTT. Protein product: CASRAVAGGVTDTQYF.

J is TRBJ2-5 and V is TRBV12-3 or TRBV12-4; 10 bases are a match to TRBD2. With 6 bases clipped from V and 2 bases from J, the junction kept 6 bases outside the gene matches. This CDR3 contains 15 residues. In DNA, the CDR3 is TGTGCCAGCAGGAAGCGGGGGGGAAAACAAGAGACCCAGTACTTC. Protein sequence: CASRKRGGKQETQYF.